Listed below are T cell receptor beta chains from one sample, sequenced in a study of CD8+ T cells in alopecia areata. Repertoires were generated with immunoSEQ multiplex PCR, while TCRdb's copy carries only in-frame clones and drops some. Among 95,000 to 110,000 clones listed, 85% to 90% were seen once. Sample: CD8+ T cells sorted from blood, taken between weeks 30 and 35, from a patient treated with tofacitinib. The receptors were gathered from a human donor with alopecia areata. CDR3s include the opening cysteine and the closing phenylalanine or tryptophan. A D gene is named only where the DNA matches it firmly. Size is omitted from some rows. Given values are once, few, many or a class for expanded clones.

TRBJ2-7 . 15 TRBD2 TRBV9 TGTGCCAGCAGCGTGGGGGGTAGCGGGAACTACGAGCAGTACTTC CASSVGGSGNYEQYF
TRBJ2-1 . 16 . TRBV2 TGTGCCAGCCCGCCGGGAGAAGGACAAGCCAACAATGAGCAGTTCTTC CASPPGEGQANNEQFF
TRBJ2-6 . 14 . TRBV19 TGTGCCAGTAGTATGGTCGGCCGGGCCAACGTCCTGACTTTC CASSMVGRANVLTF
TRBJ1-2 . 14 TRBD1 TRBV27 TGTGCCAGCAGTTTAGGGCAGGGGGACTATGGCTACACCTTC CASSLGQGDYGYTF
TRBJ1-1 . 18 . TRBV28 TGTGCCAGCAGTCCCCCGGGGTTAGGTCGGCTTGAGGTAATAGGAGCTTTCTTT CASSPPGLGRLEVIGAFF
TRBJ2-6 . 15 . TRBV19 TGTGCCAGTAGGGCGACAGCGTCTGGGGCCAACGTCCTGACTTTC CASRATASGANVLTF
TRBJ2-2 . 13 . TRBV27 TGTGCCAGCAGTTCACAGGAAACCGGGGAGCTGTTTTTT CASSSQETGELFF
TRBJ2-1 . 12 . TRBV7-6 TGTGCCAGCAGCTTATTGGGGGCTGAGCAGTTCTTC CASSLLGAEQFF
TRBJ2-7 . 13 . TRBV6-5 TGTGCCAGCAGCCACGGGCAGGGCTACGAGCAGTACTTC CASSHGQGYEQYF
TRBJ2-7 . 14 . TRBV27 TGTGCCAGCAGTCGCGACCTTAGCTACTACGAGCAGTACTTC CASSRDLSYYEQYF
TRBJ2-1 . 13 . TRBV29-1 TGCAGCGTTGTAGCGGCCGACTACAATGAGCAGTTCTTC CSVVAADYNEQFF
TRBJ2-5 . 14 . TRBV5-1 TGCGCCGGCAGCTTGACGGGGCCCCAAGAGACCCAGTACTTC CAGSLTGPQETQYF
TRBJ2-1 few 15 TRBD2 TRBV2 TGTGCCAGCAGTGACCCGGGACTAGCGTGGTATGAGCAGTTCTTC CASSDPGLAWYEQFF
TRBJ1-2 . 14 . TRBV7-9 TGTGCCAGCAGCTTAGAGACAGCAAACTATGGCTACACCTTC CASSLETANYGYTF
TRBJ2-5 once 14 . TRBV29-1 TGCAGCGTTGACGGACCCGAGGTCCAAGAGACCCAGTACTTC CSVDGPEVQETQYF
TRBJ2-3 . 15 TRBD2 TRBV6-5 TGTGCCAGCAGTAGGGCGGGGGGATACACAGATACGCAGTATTTT CASSRAGGYTDTQYF
TRBJ2-3 once 17 TRBD1 TRBV10-3 TGTGCCATCAGTGCGGGGACAGGCTCCCTGTTCACAGATACGCAGTATTTT CAISAGTGSLFTDTQYF
TRBJ1-2 . 13 . TRBV7-9 TGTGCCAGCAGCGCGTTAACAGGGTATGGCTACACCTTC CASSALTGYGYTF
TRBJ2-2 . 12 . TRBV27 TGTGCCAGCAGTAAAGGGACAGGGGAGCTGTTTTTT CASSKGTGELFF
TRBJ2-5 . 16 . TRBV28 TGTGCCAGCAGATCCCAAGACAGGCCGCACTGGGAGACCCAGTACTTC CASRSQDRPHWETQYF
TRBJ2-3 . 15 . TRBV6-1 TGTGCCAGCTCCTGGGTCGGGGGAGTCCCAGATACGCAGTATTTT CASSWVGGVPDTQYF
TRBJ1-5 . 16 . TRBV12-5 TGTGCTAGTGGTTTGGCCGGGGCGCCGGCAAATCAGCCCCAGCATTTT CASGLAGAPANQPQHF
TRBJ2-4 . 16 TRBD2 TRBV11-2 TGTGCCAGCAGCCATACCCCTAGCGGGAGCTTAAACATTCAGTACTTC CASSHTPSGSLNIQYF
TRBJ2-3 . 20 TRBD2 TRBV7-8 TGTGCCAGCAGCCTACCCGAGGTACTAGCGGGAGAAGCGAGCACAGATACGCAGTATTTT CASSLPEVLAGEASTDTQYF
TRBJ1-1 . 15 . TRBV4-1 TGCGCCAGCAGCCAGGGCCCGAGTTTGAACACTGAAGCTTTCTTT CASSQGPSLNTEAFF
TRBJ2-2 . 16 TRBD2 TRBV19 TGTGCCAGTACCCCAAGACTAGCACTGGACACCGGGGAGCTGTTTTTT CASTPRLALDTGELFF
TRBJ2-7 . 14 . TRBV14 TGTGCCAGCAGCCCTGACAGAGGCTCCTACGAGCAGTACTTC CASSPDRGSYEQYF
TRBJ2-1 . 19 . TRBV5-6 TGTGCCAGCAGCTTGTTTCCGAGTGGCCCCGAGAGCTCCCACAATGAGCAGTTCTTC CASSLFPSGPESSHNEQFF
TRBJ1-5 . 12 . TRBV4-1 TGCGCCAGCAGCAACAGCAATCAGCCCCAGCATTTT CASSNSNQPQHF
TRBJ2-1 . 15 . TRBV6-5 TGTGCCAGCAGTTCGATCGGCGGCTCCTACAATGAGCAGTTCTTC CASSSIGGSYNEQFF
TRBJ2-7 few 11 . TRBV7-2 TGTGCCAGCAGCGCTTCATACGAGCAGTACTTC CASSASYEQYF
TRBJ2-3 . 18 . TRBV7-3 TGTGCCAGCAGCTTAAATGGGGTGGAGGGGCCCTTCACAGATACGCAGTATTTT CASSLNGVEGPFTDTQYF
TRBJ2-1 . 16 TRBD2 TRBV6-4 TGTGCCAGCAGTGATCTTGTGACTAGCTTCTACAATGAGCAGTTCTTC CASSDLVTSFYNEQFF
TRBJ2-1 once 14 TRBD1 TRBV29-1 TGCAGCGTGATTGGACAGGGAGTCTACAATGAGCAGTTCTTC CSVIGQGVYNEQFF
TRBJ2-1 . 14 . TRBV27 TGTGCCAGCAGTTTAAACAGGGACTACAATGAGCAGTTCTTC CASSLNRDYNEQFF